This TCR beta chain was profiled in a study of Tregs in tolerant kidney transplant recipients. Study results and caveats: Tolerant patients' donor-specific Tregs expanded beyond overall Tregs, suggesting antigen-driven growth.

Recipients received nonmyeloablative bone marrow transplants from related graft donors, with transient mixed chimerism. Unmatched junction bases numbered 7, after V lost 4 bases and J lost 5 bases. Germline V gene data show CDR1 as SNHLY and CDR2 as FYNNEI. There are 14 residues in the CDR3. This clone is classed as medium-sized by frequency. As yet, its antigen is unknown. Sequencing ends 3 residues short of the CDR3 end; the germline J gene provides the rest. The data were produced by immunoSEQ multiplex PCR, yet TCRdb's version contains in-frame clones alone and is incomplete. Reported are some 15,000 clones; the ten largest clones contain 25% to 30%.

Sequences were derived from CD8+ T cells from blood (PBMCs), sampled 6 months after the transplant. This receptor was obtained from a human patient who received a combined kidney and bone marrow transplant. Some T cells here may be from the graft donor. The chain joins TRBV2 to TRBJ1-2; TRBD1 matches at 7 bases. The sequenced CDR3 bases are TGTGCCAGCAGTGGGACAGGCCCGTCTTATGGC. This translates into CASSGTGPSYG. The CDR3, in full, reads CASSGTGPSYGYTF.